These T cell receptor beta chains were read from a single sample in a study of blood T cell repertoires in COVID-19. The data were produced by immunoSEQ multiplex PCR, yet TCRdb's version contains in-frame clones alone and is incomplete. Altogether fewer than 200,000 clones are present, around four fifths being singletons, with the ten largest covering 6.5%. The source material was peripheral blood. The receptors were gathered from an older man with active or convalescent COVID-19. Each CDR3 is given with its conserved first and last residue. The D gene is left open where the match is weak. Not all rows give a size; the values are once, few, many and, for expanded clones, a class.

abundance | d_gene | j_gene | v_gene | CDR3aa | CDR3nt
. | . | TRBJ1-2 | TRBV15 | CATSRGGMNSYGYTF | TGTGCCACCAGCAGAGGAGGGATGAATAGCTATGGCTACACCTTC
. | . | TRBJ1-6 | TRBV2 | CASSEALGQAGSPLHF | TGTGCCAGCAGTGAAGCGCTGGGTCAGGCGGGTTCACCCCTCCACTTT
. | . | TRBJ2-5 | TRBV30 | CASHRAGETQYF | TGTGCCTCCCACCGAGCCGGAGAGACCCAGTACTTC
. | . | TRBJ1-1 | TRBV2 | CASSREIGTEAFF | TGTGCCAGCAGTAGGGAGATAGGCACTGAAGCTTTCTTT
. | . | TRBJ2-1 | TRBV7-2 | CASSLSSPYNEQFF | TGTGCCAGCAGCTTGTCTAGCCCGTACAATGAGCAGTTCTTC
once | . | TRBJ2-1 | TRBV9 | CASSPRRATYNEQFF | TGTGCCAGCAGCCCCCGAAGAGCCACCTACAATGAGCAGTTCTTC
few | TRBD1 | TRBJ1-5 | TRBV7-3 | CASSPDRGQPQHF | TGTGCCAGCAGCCCAGACAGGGGCCAGCCCCAGCATTTT
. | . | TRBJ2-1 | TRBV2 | CASSSISSYNEQFF | TGTGCCAGCAGTTCAATTAGCTCCTACAATGAGCAGTTCTTC
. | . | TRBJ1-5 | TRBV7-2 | CASSLYRTNQPQHF | TGTGCCAGCAGCTTGTACAGGACCAATCAGCCCCAGCATTTT
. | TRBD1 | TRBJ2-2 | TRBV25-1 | CASSRTGGFGELFF | TGTGCCAGCTCTAGGACAGGGGGCTTCGGGGAGCTGTTTTTT
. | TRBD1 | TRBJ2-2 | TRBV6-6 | CASRQGSNTGELFF | TGTGCCAGCCGACAGGGGTCGAACACCGGGGAGCTGTTTTTT
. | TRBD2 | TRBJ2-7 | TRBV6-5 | CASSYQPGLVSYEQYF | TGTGCCAGCAGTTACCAGCCGGGACTAGTATCCTACGAGCAGTACTTC
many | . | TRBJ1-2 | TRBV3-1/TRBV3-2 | CASSQMGTWDGYTF | TGTGCCAGCAGCCAAATGGGGACATGGGATGGCTACACCTTC
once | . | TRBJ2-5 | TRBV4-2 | CASSRNLDTTQETQYF | TGTGCCAGCAGCCGAAATCTAGATACGACCCAAGAGACCCAGTACTTC
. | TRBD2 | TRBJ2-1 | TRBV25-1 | CASSELLARPYNEQFF | TGTGCCAGCAGTGAATTACTAGCGCGACCCTACAATGAGCAGTTCTTC
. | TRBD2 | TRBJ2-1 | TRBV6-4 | CASSDAPSGGAEGNEQFF | TGTGCCAGCAGTGACGCACCTAGCGGGGGGGCTGAAGGGAATGAGCAGTTCTTC
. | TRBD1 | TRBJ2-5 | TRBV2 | CASSFGTGEETQYF | TGTGCCAGCAGTTTCGGGACAGGGGAGGAGACCCAGTACTTC
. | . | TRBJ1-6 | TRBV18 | CASSPSTGSPLHF | TGTGCCAGCTCACCGAGCACAGGGTCACCCCTCCACTTT
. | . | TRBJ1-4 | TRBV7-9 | CASSQTDSNEKLFF | TGTGCCAGCAGCCAGACAGACTCTAATGAAAAACTGTTTTTT
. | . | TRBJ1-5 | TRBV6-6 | CASSYPQGNQPQHF | TGTGCCAGCAGTTACCCACAGGGAAATCAGCCCCAGCATTTT
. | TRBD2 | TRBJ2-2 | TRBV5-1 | CASSSGGGELFF | TGCGCCAGCAGTTCGGGGGGCGGGGAGCTGTTTTTT
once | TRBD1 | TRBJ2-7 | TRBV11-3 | CASSLGWDRVCEQYF | TGTGCCAGCAGCTTAGGGTGGGACAGGGTATGCGAGCAGTACTTC
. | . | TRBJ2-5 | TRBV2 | CASSFSGETQYF | TGTGCCAGCAGCTTTAGTGGAGAGACCCAGTACTTC
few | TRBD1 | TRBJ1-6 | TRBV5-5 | CASSRNQGADSPLHF | TGTGCCAGCAGCCGGAATCAGGGGGCGGATTCACCCCTCCACTTT
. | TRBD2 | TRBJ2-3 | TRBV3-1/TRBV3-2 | CASTQGGFDTQYF | TGTGCCAGCACTCAGGGAGGGTTTGATACGCAGTATTTT
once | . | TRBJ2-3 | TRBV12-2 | CASRLVSETSEKEFAKYF | TGTGCAAGTCGCTTAGTATCCGAGACCAGTGAGAAGGAGTTCGCGAAGTATTTT
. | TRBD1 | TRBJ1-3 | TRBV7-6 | CASSPDRERNTIYF | TGTGCCAGCAGCCCGGACAGGGAAAGAAACACCATATATTTT
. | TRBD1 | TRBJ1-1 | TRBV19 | CASSILRGQGASGAFF | TGTGCCAGTAGTATACTCAGGGGACAGGGGGCTTCGGGAGCTTTCTTT
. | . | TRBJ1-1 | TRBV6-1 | CASSESGVTEAFF | TGTGCCAGCAGTGAATCAGGGGTAACTGAAGCTTTCTTT
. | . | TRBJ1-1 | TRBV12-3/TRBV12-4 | CASTQARDTEAFF | TGTGCCAGCACCCAAGCCCGGGACACTGAAGCTTTCTTT
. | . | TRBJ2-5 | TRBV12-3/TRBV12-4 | CASSLGQQETQYF | TGTGCCAGCAGTTTAGGGCAACAAGAGACCCAGTACTTC
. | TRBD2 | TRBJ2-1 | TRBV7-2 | CASSLLAGNYNEQFF | TGTGCCAGCAGCTTACTAGCGGGAAACTACAATGAGCAGTTCTTC
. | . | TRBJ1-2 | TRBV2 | CASSGFTRANYGYTF | TGTGCCAGCAGTGGGTTCACTCGCGCTAACTATGGCTACACCTTC
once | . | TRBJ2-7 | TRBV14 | CASRGALGSHEQYF | TGTGCCTCCCGGGGGGCGCTAGGCAGCCACGAGCAGTACTTC
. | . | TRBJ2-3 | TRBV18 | CASSPQEGTDTQYF | TGTGCCAGCTCACCACAAGAGGGCACAGATACGCAGTATTTT
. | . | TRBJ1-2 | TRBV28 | CASTLGGTNAYGYTF | TGTGCCAGCACCCTGGGAGGGACTAATGCCTATGGCTACACCTTC
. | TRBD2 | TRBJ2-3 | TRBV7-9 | CASSSRHHERGGTDTQYF | TGTGCCAGCAGCTCCCGCCACCACGAGCGGGGGGGCACAGATACGCAGTATTTT
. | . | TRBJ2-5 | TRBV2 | CASSDAGTAYQETQYF | TGTGCCAGCAGTGATGCGGGGACAGCCTACCAAGAGACCCAGTACTTC
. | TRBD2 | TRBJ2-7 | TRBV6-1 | CASSESWTSGYEQYF | TGTGCCAGCAGTGAATCCTGGACTAGCGGCTACGAGCAGTACTTC
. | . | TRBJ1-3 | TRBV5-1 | CASSFTERGSGNTIYF | TGCGCCAGCAGCTTTACGGAGCGAGGGTCTGGAAACACCATATATTTT
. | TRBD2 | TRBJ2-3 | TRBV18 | CASSPTAPRGVDTDTQYF | TGTGCCAGCTCCCCTACGGCCCCGCGGGGGGTAGACACAGATACGCAGTATTTT
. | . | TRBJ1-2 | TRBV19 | CASSGRGADNYGYTF | TGTGCCAGTAGTGGGCGGGGGGCAGACAACTATGGCTACACCTTC
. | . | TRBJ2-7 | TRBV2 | CASTPGGPSYEQYF | TGTGCCAGCACCCCCGGCGGGCCATCCTACGAGCAGTACTTC
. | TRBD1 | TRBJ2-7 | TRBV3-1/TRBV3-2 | CASSQGTGETEQYF | TGTGCCAGCAGCCAAGGGACAGGGGAGACAGAGCAGTACTTC
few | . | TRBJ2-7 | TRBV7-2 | CASSLYRGGYEQYF | TGTGCCAGCAGCTTATACAGGGGAGGATACGAGCAGTACTTC
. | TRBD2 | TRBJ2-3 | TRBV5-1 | CASSFSLAGAGDTQYF | TGCGCCAGCAGCTTCTCTCTAGCGGGAGCAGGAGATACGCAGTATTTT
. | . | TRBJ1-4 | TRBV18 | CASSIRDGSSNEKLFF | TGTGCCAGCTCAATCAGGGACGGGAGCAGTAATGAAAAACTGTTTTTT
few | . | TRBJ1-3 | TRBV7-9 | CASSLGGNSGNTIYF | TGTGCCAGCAGCTTAGGAGGTAACTCTGGAAACACCATATATTTT